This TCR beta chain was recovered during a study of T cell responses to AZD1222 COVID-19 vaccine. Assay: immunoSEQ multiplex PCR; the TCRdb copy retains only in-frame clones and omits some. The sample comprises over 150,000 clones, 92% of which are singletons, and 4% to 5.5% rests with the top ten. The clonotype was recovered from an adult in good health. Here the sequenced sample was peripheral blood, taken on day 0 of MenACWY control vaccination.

This chain's CDR3 is CATSTGSEAGYTF. In DNA form, the CDR3 reads TGTGCCACCAGCACCGGGTCGGAGGCTGGCTACACCTTC. The V gene is TRBV24-1, the J gene TRBJ1-2, with no clear D. Germline-derived CDR1 and CDR2 are KGHDR and SFDVKD. The CDR3 totals 13 residues. Trimming removed 7 bases from V and 7 bases from J, with 15 bases in between.